The source of this T cell receptor beta chain is a study of blood T cell repertoires in COVID-19. The ends were cut back, 0 bases at V and 14 bases at J, with 15 bases in the middle. The length of the CDR3 is 13 residues. This table comes from immunoSEQ multiplex PCR, and its TCRdb copy is limited to in-frame clones, with some not included. The sample gives some 29,000 clones, nearly 90% of which show up once; about 9.9% is in the top ten. The sequenced sample was peripheral blood. This sequence was found in a human donor in a cohort sampled during active COVID-19. The rearrangement links TRBV23-1 to TRBJ2-3; D is perhaps TRBD1 (6 bases). TRBV23-1 is assigned to the ORF class and has an uncertain function. DNA of the CDR3: TGCGCCAGCAGTCAATCGATAGAGGGACAACGGTATTTT. Its translation is CASSQSIEGQRYF.